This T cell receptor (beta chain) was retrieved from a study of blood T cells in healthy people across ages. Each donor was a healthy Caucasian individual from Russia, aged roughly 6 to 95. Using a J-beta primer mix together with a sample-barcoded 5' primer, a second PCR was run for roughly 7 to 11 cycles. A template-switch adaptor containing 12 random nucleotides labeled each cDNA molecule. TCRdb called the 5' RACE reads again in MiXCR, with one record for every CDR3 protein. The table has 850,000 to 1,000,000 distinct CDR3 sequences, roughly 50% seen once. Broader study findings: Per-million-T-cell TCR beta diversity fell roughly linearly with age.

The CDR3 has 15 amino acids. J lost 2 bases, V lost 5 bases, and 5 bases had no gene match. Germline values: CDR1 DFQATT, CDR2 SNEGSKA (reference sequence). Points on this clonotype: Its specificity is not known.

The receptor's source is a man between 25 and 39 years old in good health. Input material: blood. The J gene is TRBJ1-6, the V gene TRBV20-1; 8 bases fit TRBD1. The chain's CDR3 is CSAVTGAPYNSPLHF. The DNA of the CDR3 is TGCAGTGCTGTGACAGGGGCCCCCTATAATTCACCCCTCCACTTT.